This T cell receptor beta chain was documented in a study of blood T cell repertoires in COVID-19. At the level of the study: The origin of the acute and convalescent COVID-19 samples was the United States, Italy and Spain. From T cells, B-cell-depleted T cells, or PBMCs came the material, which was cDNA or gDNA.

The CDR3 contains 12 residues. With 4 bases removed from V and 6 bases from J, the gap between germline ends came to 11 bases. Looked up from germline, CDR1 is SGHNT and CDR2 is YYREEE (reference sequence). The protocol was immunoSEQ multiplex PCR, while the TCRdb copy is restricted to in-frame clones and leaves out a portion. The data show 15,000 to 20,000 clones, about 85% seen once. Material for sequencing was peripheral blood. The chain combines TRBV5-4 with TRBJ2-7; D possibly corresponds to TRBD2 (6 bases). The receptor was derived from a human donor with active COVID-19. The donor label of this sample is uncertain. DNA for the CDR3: TGTGCCAGCAGCCCGATTAGCGGCGAGCAGTACTTC. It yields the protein CASSPISGEQYF. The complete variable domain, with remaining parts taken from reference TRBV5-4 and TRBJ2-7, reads ETGVTQSPTHLIKTRGQQVTLRCSSQSGHNTVSWYQQALGQGPQFIFQYYREEENGRGNFPPRFSGLQFPNYSSELNVNALELDDSALYLCASSPISGEQYFGPGTRLTVT.